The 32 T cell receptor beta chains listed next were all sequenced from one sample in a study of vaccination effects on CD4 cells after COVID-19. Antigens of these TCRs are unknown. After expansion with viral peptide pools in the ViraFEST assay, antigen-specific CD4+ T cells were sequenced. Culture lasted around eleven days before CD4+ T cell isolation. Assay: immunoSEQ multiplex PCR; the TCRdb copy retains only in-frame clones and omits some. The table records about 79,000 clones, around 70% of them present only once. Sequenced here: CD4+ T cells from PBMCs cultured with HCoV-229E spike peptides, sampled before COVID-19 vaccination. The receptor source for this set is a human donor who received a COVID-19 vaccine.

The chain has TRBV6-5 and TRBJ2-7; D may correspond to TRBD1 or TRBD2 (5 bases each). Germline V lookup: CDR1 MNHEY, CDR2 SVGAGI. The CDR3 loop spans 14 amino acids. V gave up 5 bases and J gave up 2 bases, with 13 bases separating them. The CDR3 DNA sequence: TGTGCCAGCAGTAATACCGGGACCCCCTACGAGCAGTACGTC. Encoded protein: CASSNTGTPYEQYV.

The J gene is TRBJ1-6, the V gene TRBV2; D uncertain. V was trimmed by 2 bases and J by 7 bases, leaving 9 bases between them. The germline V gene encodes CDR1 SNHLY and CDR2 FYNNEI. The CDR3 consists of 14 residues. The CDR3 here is CASSESQVNSPLHF. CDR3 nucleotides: TGTGCCAGCAGTGAAAGCCAGGTGAATTCACCCCTCCACTTT.

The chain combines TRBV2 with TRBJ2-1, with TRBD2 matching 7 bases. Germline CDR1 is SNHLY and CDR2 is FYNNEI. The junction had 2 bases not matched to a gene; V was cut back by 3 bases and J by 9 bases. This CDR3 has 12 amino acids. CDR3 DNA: TGTGCCAGCAGTGACTGGGGGGGTGAGCAGTTCTTC. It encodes CASSDWGGEQFF. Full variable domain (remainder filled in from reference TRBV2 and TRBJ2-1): EPEVTQTPSHQVTQMGQEVILRCVPISNHLYFYWYRQILGQKVEFLVSFYNNEISEKSEIFDDQFSVERPDGSNFTLKIRSTKLEDSAMYFCASSDWGGEQFFGPGTRLTVL.

In DNA, the CDR3 is TGCAGCGTTGAGGGGGGCAGCGTTTATGGCTACACCTTC. Its protein is CSVEGGSVYGYTF. This sequence joins TRBV29-1 and TRBJ1-2, with D perhaps matching TRBD1 (6 bases). CDR1 is SQVTM and CDR2 is ANQGSEA in the germline V gene. The length of the CDR3 is 13 residues. Trimming removed 3 bases at V and 5 bases at J, with 13 bases between.

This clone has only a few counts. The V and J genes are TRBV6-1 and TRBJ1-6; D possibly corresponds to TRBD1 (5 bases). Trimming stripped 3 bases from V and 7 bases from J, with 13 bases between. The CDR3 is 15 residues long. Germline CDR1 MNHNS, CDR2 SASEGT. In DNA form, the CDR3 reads TGTGCCAGCAGTGATCGACAGTCAGACAATTCACCCCTCCACTTT. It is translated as CASSDRQSDNSPLHF.

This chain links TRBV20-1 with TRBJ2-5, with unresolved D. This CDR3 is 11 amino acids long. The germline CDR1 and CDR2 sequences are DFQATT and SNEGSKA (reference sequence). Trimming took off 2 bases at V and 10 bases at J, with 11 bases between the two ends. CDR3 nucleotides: TGCAGTGCTAGACTACTTGGTGGCCAGTACTTC. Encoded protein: CSARLLGGQYF.

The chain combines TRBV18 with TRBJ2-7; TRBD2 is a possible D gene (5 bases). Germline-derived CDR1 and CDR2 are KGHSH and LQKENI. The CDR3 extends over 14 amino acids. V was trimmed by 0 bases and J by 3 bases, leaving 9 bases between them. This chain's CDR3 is CASSPPEAVYEQYV. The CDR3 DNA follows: TGTGCCAGCTCACCACCGGAGGCAGTCTACGAGCAGTACGTC.

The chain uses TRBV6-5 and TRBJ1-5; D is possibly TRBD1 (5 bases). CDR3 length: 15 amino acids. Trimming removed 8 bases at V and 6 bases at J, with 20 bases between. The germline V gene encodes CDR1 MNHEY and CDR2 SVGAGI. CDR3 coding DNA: TGTGCCAGCGGAGTGATCCTCGGGGGGATTCAGCCCCAGCATTTT. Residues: CASGVILGGIQPQHF.

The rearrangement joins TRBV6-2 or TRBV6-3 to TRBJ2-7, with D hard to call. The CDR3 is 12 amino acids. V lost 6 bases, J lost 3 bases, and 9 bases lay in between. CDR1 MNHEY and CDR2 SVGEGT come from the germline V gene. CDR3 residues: CASSRGGYEQYV. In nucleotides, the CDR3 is TGTGCCAGCAGCAGAGGCGGCTACGAGCAGTACGTC.

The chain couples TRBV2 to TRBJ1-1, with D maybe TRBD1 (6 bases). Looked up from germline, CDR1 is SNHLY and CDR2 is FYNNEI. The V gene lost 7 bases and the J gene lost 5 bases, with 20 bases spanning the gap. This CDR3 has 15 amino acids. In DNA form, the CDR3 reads TGTGCCAGCACTACGGGGAGCAGGGGCGATACTGAAGCTTTCTTT. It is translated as CASTTGSRGDTEAFF. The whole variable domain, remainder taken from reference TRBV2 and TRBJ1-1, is EPEVTQTPSHQVTQMGQEVILRCVPISNHLYFYWYRQILGQKVEFLVSFYNNEISEKSEIFDDQFSVERPDGSNFTLKIRSTKLEDSAMYFCASTTGSRGDTEAFFGQGTRLTVV.

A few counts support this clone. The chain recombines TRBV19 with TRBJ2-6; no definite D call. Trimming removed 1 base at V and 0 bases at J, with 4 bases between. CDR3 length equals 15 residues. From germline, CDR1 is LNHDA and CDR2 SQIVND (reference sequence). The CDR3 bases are TGTGCCAGTAGTATAGTCAGCTCTGGGGCCAACGTCCTGACTTTC. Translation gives CASSIVSSGANVLTF.

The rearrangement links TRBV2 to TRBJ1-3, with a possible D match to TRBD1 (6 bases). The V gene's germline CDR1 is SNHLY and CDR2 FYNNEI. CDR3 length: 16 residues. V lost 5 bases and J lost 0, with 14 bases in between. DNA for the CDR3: TGTGCCAGCAGTACAGGGTATAGATCCTCTGGAAACACCATATATTTT. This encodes CASSTGYRSSGNTIYF.

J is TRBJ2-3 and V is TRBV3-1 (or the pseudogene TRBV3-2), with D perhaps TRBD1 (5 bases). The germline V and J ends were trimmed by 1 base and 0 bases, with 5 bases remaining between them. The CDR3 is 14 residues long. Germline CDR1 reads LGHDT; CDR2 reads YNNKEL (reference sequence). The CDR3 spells CASSQGQSTDTQYF. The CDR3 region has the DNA TGTGCCAGCAGCCAAGGACAGAGCACAGATACGCAGTATTTT.

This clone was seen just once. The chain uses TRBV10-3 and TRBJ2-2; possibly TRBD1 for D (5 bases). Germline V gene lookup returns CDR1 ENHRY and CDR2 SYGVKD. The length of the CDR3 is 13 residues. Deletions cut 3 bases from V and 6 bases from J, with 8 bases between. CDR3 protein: CAISDRQSGELFF. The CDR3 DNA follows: TGTGCCATCAGTGATCGACAGTCCGGGGAGCTGTTTTTT.

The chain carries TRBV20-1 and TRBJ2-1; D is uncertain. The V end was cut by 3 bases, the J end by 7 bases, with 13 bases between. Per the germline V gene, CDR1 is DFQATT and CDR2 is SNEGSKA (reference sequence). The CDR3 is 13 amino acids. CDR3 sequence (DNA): TGCAGTGCTAGTGATCCCCTTATAAATGAGCAGTTCTTC. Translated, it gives CSASDPLINEQFF.

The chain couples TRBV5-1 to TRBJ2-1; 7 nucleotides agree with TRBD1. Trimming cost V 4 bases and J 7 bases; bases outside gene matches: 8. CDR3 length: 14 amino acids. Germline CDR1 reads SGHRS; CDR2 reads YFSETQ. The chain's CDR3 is CASSTTGVWNEQFF. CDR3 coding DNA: TGCGCCAGCAGCACTACAGGGGTTTGGAATGAGCAGTTCTTC. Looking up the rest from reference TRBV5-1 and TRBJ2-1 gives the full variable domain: KAGVTQTPRYLIKTRGQQVTLSCSPISGHRSVSWYQQTPGQGLQFLFEYFSETQRNKGNFPGRFSGRQFSNSRSEMNVSTLELGDSALYLCASSTTGVWNEQFFGPGTRLTVL.

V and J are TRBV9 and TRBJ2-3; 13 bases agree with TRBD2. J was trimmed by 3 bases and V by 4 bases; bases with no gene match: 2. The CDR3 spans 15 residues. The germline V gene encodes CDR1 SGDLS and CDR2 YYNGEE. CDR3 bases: TGTGCCAGCAGCCCACTAGCGGGGGGGACAGATACGCAGTATTTT. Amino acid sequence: CASSPLAGGTDTQYF. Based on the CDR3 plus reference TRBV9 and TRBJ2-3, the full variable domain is DSGVTQTPKHLITATGQRVTLRCSPRSGDLSVYWYQQSLDQGLQFLIQYYNGEERAKGNILERFSAQQFPDLHSELNLSSLELGDSALYFCASSPLAGGTDTQYFGPGTRLTVL.

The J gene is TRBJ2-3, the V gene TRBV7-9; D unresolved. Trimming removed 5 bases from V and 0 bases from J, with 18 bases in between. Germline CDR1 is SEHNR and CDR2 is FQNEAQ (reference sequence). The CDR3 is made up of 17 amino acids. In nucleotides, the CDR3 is TGTGCCAGCAGCGACAAACCGTTCGAATCTAGCACAGATACGCAGTATTTT. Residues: CASSDKPFESSTDTQYF. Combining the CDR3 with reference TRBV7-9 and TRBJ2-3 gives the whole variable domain DTGVSQNPRHKITKRGQNVTFRCDPISEHNRLYWYRQTLGQGPEFLTYFQNEAQLEKSRLLSDRFSAERPKGSFSTLEIQRTEQGDSAMYLCASSDKPFESSTDTQYFGPGTRLTVL.

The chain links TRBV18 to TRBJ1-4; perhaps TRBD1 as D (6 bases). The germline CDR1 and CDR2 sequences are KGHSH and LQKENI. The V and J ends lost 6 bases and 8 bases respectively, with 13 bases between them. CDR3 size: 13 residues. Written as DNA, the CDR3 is TGTGCCAGCTCGCCAGGGGTTGGCGAAAAACTGTTTTTT. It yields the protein CASSPGVGEKLFF.

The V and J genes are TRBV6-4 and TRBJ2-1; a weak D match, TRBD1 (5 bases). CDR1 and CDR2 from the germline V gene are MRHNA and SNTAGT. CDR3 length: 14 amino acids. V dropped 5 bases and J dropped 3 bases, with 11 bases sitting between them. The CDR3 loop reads CASSLSDSYNEQFF. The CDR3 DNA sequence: TGTGCCAGCAGTCTGAGTGACAGCTACAATGAGCAGTTCTTC.

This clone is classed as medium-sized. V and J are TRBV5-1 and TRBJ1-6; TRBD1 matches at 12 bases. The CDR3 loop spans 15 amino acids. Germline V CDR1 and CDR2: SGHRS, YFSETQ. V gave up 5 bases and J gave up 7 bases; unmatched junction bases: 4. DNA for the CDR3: TGCGCCAGCAGGGCCGGGACAGGGGGCAATTCACCCCTCCACTTT. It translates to CASRAGTGGNSPLHF.

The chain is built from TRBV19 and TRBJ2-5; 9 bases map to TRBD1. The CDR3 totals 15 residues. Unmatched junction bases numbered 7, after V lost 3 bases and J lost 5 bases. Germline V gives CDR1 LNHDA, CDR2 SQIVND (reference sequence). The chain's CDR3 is CASSIRQGGGETQYF. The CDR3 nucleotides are TGTGCCAGTAGTATCCGACAGGGGGGCGGCGAGACCCAGTACTTC.

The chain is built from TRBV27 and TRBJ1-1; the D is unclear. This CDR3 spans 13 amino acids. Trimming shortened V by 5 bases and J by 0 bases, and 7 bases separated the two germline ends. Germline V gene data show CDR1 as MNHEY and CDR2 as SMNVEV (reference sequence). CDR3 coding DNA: TGTGCCAGCAGTGGGCCCATGAACACTGAAGCTTTCTTT. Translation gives CASSGPMNTEAFF.

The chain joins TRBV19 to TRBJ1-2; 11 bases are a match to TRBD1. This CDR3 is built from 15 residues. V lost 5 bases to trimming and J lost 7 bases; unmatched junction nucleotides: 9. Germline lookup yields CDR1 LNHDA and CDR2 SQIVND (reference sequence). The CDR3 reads CASSRTGTGGFGYTF. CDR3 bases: TGTGCCAGTAGTCGCACCGGGACAGGGGGTTTTGGCTACACCTTC.

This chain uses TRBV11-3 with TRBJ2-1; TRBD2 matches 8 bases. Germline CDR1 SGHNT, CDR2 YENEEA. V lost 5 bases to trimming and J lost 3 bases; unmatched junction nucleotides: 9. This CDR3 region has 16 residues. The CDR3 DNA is TGTGCCAGCAGCGGTGGAGCGGGGGATGGCTACAATGAGCAGTTCTTC. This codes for CASSGGAGDGYNEQFF.

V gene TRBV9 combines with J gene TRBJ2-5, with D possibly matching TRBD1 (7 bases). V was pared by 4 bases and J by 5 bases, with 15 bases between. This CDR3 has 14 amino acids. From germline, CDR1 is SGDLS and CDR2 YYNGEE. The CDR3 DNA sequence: TGTGCCAGCAGCCGGGACAGCCTAGCGGAGACCCAGTACTTC. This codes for CASSRDSLAETQYF.

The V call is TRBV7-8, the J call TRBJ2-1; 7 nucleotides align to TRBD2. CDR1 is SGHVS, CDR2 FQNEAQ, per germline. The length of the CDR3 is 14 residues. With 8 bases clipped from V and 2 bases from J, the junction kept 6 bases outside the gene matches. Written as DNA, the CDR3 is TGTGCCAGCTCGCGCGGGGGTCCCTACAATGAGCAGTTCTTC. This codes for CASSRGGPYNEQFF.

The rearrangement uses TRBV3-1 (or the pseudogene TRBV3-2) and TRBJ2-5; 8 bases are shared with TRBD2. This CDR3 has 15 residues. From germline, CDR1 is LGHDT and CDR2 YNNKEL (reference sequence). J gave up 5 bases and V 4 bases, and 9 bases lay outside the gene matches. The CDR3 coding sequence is TGTGCCAGCAGCCTGGTCGCACTAGCGGCGGAGACCCAGTACTTC. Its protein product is CASSLVALAAETQYF.

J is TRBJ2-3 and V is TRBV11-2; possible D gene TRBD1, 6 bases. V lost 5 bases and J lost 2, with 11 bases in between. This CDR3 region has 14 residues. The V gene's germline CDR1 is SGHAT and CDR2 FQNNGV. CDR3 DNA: TGTGCCAGCAGCATGGGACATCTCACAGATACGCAGTATTTT. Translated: CASSMGHLTDTQYF.

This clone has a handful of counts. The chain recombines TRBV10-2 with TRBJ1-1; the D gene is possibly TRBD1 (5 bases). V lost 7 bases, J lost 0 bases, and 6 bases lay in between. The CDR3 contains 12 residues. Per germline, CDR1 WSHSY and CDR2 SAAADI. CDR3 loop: CASKTVNTEAFF. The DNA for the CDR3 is TGCGCCAGCAAGACAGTGAACACTGAAGCTTTCTTT.

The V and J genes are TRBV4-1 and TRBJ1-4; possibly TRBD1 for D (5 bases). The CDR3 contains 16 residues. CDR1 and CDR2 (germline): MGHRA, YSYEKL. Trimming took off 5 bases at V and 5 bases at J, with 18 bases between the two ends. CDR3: CASSSSRAGANEKLFF. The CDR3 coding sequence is TGCGCCAGCAGCTCAAGCAGGGCAGGCGCGAATGAAAAACTGTTTTTT.

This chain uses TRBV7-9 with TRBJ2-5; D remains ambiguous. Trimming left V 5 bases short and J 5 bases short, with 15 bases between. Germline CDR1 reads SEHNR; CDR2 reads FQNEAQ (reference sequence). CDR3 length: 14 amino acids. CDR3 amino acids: CASSPRSLGETQYF. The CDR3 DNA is TGTGCCAGCAGCCCTAGGTCCTTAGGGGAGACCCAGTACTTC.